This TCR beta chain appears in the sequencing data of a study of T cell responses to AZD1222 COVID-19 vaccine. Looked up from germline, CDR1 is SEHNR and CDR2 is FQNEAQ (reference sequence). This CDR3 region has 14 residues. V was shortened by 3 bases and J by 0 bases, with 9 bases between the two germline ends. Study results and limitations: It was only after the peak T cell response that any repertoires were sampled. Unmutated regions of variants are reportedly targeted by nearly half of spike-specific TCRs.

As for this clone: The target antigen is unknown.

Sequenced by immunoSEQ multiplex PCR; TCRdb stores in-frame clones only, minus some. This sample has roughly 150,000 clones, with over 90% found just once. The rearrangement uses TRBV7-9 and TRBJ2-7, with D unclear. The sample here was peripheral blood, taken on day 0 of AZD1222 vaccination. The sequence was collected from an adult in good health. Here the CDR3 DNA reads TGTGCCAGCAGCTTGGGCGATAGCTCCTACGAGCAGTACTTC. The encoded protein is CASSLGDSSYEQYF.